This TCR beta chain emerged from a study of beta chain features in type 1 diabetes (dated by TCRdb to 2017 to 2018). In terms of the full investigation: Patients and healthy donors did not differ in mean age, gender distribution, total cell number or subset yield. A total of under 140,000,000 sorted cells were examined across all samples, and the number of cells per subset was strongly correlated with RNA yield. In the study, TCRB repertoires of sorted circulating CD4+ T cell subsets from recently diagnosed type 1 diabetes patients were compared with those of matched healthy donors. Whereas all 30 or so donors provided naive and central memory subsets, regulatory and stem cell-like memory subsets were isolated from just 8 patients and roughly eight healthy donors.

The High Capacity cDNA Reverse Transcription Kit was used to reverse transcribe all of the isolated RNA, meaning that expressed TCRB transcripts were what got sequenced. Naive, central memory and regulatory T cell samples underwent deep immunoSEQ sequencing, averaging about 3.3 million total reads per sample. After sorted cells were lysed in RLT buffer, RNA was extracted with DNase-treated RNeasy Micro or Mini kits, with the choice depending on cell number. Each cell subset was processed on its own to prevent cross-contamination, while patient and healthy donor samples were processed together. The immunoSEQ multiplex PCR was used to amplify TCRB sequences from cDNA, generating 87-bp fragments that spanned the CDR3 region. The amplicons were sequenced using the Illumina HiSeq platform. In the authors' own workflow: PCR bias was computationally corrected using synthetic template baselines, reads within Hamming distance 2 were collapsed, and singletons that could not be merged were discarded. Reads were aligned against IMGT to assign V, D and J genes, CDR3 length and insertions or deletions at six rearrangement sites. Within each subset, clonotype counts were normalized to sorted cell number, and only after that were true diversity and Gini coefficients computed with the tcR R package. Repertoire sharing was quantified using the overlap coefficient calculated on TCRB nucleotide sequences. Drawn from immuneACCESS, this table holds only the in-frame rearrangements with V and J called that TCRdb kept. Clones are partly lost; checked studies trace under half to an unresolved V gene and leave the rest unexplained. The V and J calls and clone size were taken over from that table, and D and trimming were inferred from the DNA. The sample table records around 140,000 clones; more than 10% of these occur just once. The ten largest clones represent roughly 1.4% of the sample.

Regarding this clone: Its cognate antigen has yet to be identified. Nothing much larger sits one base from this clone, and base qualities are not available.

Summary of the overall study and its limitations: HLA sub-analyses involved small numbers of individuals, so any influence of HLA type on TCRB rearrangement remained unresolved. Patients with type 1 diabetes made fewer insertions and deleted more nucleotides at VDJ recombination sites, implying thymic rearrangement abnormalities. Because cDNA was sequenced instead of genomic DNA, activated cells with high expression could be over-represented, although the groups did not differ in activation or CD3 levels. Shorter templates might be favored by PCR, yet because patient and control samples were amplified and corrected together, any such skew would affect both groups equally. A moderate but significant shortening of TCRB CDR3 length was observed in type 1 diabetes patients in all four CD4+ subsets. Naive, central memory and regulatory TCRB repertoires appeared to be more alike among patients than among healthy donors.

A single peripheral blood draw of approximately 120 mL on average was collected from each donor into heparinised tubes. Naive, central memory, regulatory and stem cell-like memory CD4+ T cells were sorted on a BD FACSAria II using a panel including CD45RO, CCR7, CD25, CD127, CD95 and CD27. A purity above 95% was achieved for all sorted populations. PBMCs were isolated immediately by Lymphoprep density gradient centrifugation and stained directly without culture. So that batch effects would be minimized, each experiment stained and sorted samples in pairs, pairing one healthy donor with one patient. The germline V and J ends show losses of 7 bases and 7 bases respectively, and no gene match explains 16 bases of the junction. Including cysteine and phenylalanine, the CDR3 has 17 amino acids. Just the 51-base CDR3 DNA is kept, in frame starting at base 1. The germline V gene sets CDR1 to SNHLY and CDR2 to FYNNEI.

The rearranged segments are TRBV2 and TRBJ1-6; 7 bases in between match TRBD1. This TCR was sampled from a man aged 18 to 29 with type 1 diabetes. Sequenced material: central memory CD4+ T cells from blood. The DNA sequence is TGTGCCAGCAATCGACAGGGTACCGGGCATAGCAATTCACCCCTCCACTTT. The resulting protein is CASNRQGTGHSNSPLHF.